This T cell receptor beta chain originates from a study of cytomegalovirus exposure and HLA in healthy donors. Study in general: The same platform used for the 666 first-cohort repertoires was also used for the 90 to 150 validation repertoires, as a later analysis reported.

TCRdb's table, derived via immunoSEQ multiplex PCR, lists solely in-frame clones and lacks some. This sample carries roughly 73,000 clones, roughly 95% of them seen once, and the ten largest clones take over 3%. This clone was counted once. Its target is not known. The study's findings and limits: One later analysis, an examination of the 100 to 150 validation repertoires, found that first-cohort TCR clusters tended to co-occur in them. The classifier was said to identify cytomegalovirus status with high specificity and sensitivity. The study put 150 or so TCR beta chains on its list as cytomegalovirus-associated.

V was shortened by 4 bases and J by 3 bases, with 8 bases between the two germline ends. Germline values: CDR1 MNHNS, CDR2 SASEGT. The CDR3 has 13 amino acids. The receptor was derived from a man between 18 and 29 years old in good health and CMV-seronegative. Sequenced input: PBMCs. V gene TRBV6-1 combines with J gene TRBJ2-3; D is unclear. CDR3 residues: CASSGLRTDTQYF. In nucleotides, the CDR3 is TGTGCCAGCAGTGGCCTCCGGACAGATACGCAGTATTTT.